The 2 T cell receptor beta chains given below trace back to one sample, sequenced in a study of Graves' ophthalmopathy and Graves' hyperthyroidism. Using RNA transcripts, the TCR beta CDR3 regions were amplified. First-round RT-PCR used HTBI primers; second-round multiplex PCR followed. TCRdb re-derived calls from the multiplex PCR reads in MiXCR, one entry per CDR3 protein. The table has about 500,000 distinct CDR3 sequences, roughly 39% seen once; the top ten hold 4% to 5%. Sequences were obtained from peripheral blood or thyroid tissue (not recorded which). These receptors all come from an adult man with Graves' hyperthyroidism.

This clonotype was counted at least ten times. The chain recombines TRBV19 with TRBJ1-4, with D hard to call. This CDR3 spans 13 amino acids. V was pared by 4 bases and J by 8 bases, with 11 bases between. CDR1 LNHDA and CDR2 SQIVND come from the germline V gene (reference sequence). The CDR3 loop is CASSNSGWEKLFF. DNA for the CDR3: TGTGCCAGTAGTAACAGCGGATGGGAAAAACTGTTTTTT.

CDR3 sequence: CASSLYRASEKLFF. The CDR3 nucleotides read TGTGCCAGCAGCTTATACAGGGCTTCGGAAAAACTGTTTTTT. The gene calls are TRBV7-8 and TRBJ1-4; a possible D gene is TRBD1 (6 bases). The CDR3 totals 14 residues. Trimming stripped 2 bases from V and 8 bases from J, with 12 bases between. Germline values: CDR1 SGHVS, CDR2 FQNEAQ.